Shown below are 31 T cell receptor beta chains from a single sample sequenced in a study of neurological immune-mediated disorders. Each CDR3 protein gets one entry after TCRdb re-called the 5' RACE reads with MiXCR. The repertoire holds 55,000 to 70,000 distinct CDR3 sequences, about 10% seen once, with 1.8% in the top ten. The specimen sequenced was PBMCs. The origin of the receptors is a man in his 60s in good health.

This clonotype was seen just once. This sequence may be a read error, since a much larger clone differs from it by one base. The chain carries TRBV20-1 and TRBJ2-1, with TRBD1 matching over 7 bases. The CDR3 runs to 16 residues. CDR1 is DFQATT and CDR2 is SNEGSKA in the germline V gene (reference sequence). The CDR3 loop reads CSARDGNRGNYNERFF. For the CDR3, the DNA is TGCAGTGCTAGAGACGGAAACAGGGGAAACTACAATGAGCGGTTCTTC.

This clonotype was seen many times. The chain combines TRBV9 with TRBJ2-1, with D perhaps matching TRBD2 (6 bases). The length of the CDR3 is 13 residues. The germline V gene encodes CDR1 SGDLS and CDR2 YYNGEE. The V end lost 5 bases, the J end lost 9 bases, and 15 bases lay between the germline ends. This chain's CDR3 is CASSRTYGGEQFF. CDR3 nucleotides: TGTGCCAGCAGTCGGACTTACGGGGGTGAGCAGTTCTTC.

This clonotype was seen many times. The CDR3 sequence: CATQETGEQYF. Written as DNA, the CDR3 is TGTGCCACCCAAGAGACGGGGGAGCAGTACTTC. J is TRBJ2-7 and V is TRBV7-8; TRBD2 might be the D (5 bases). The CDR3 has 11 amino acids. Deletions cut 10 bases from V and 7 bases from J, with 14 bases between. Germline CDR1 SGHVS, CDR2 FQNEAQ.

This clonotype was found many times. The chain carries TRBV20-1 and TRBJ2-7; 9 bases are shared with TRBD2. The CDR3 runs to 12 residues. CDR1 DFQATT and CDR2 SNEGSKA come from the germline V gene (reference sequence). Losses at the gene ends were 3 bases for V and 10 bases for J; bases not matched to a gene: 7. CDR3 in DNA: TGCAGTGCTAGGCAAACTAGCGGGCCCCAGTACTTC. Translated: CSARQTSGPQYF.

This clonotype was found many times. This chain links TRBV7-9 with TRBJ1-6; D unresolved. Germline V gene sequence: CDR1 SEHNR, CDR2 FQNEAQ (reference sequence). V lost 0 bases and J lost 0, with 9 bases in between. The CDR3 sequence is 17 residues long. The CDR3: CASSLANPFSYNSPLHF. The CDR3 DNA is TGTGCCAGCAGCTTAGCGAACCCGTTCTCCTATAATTCACCCCTCCACTTT.

This clonotype was counted at least ten times. This chain connects TRBV7-9 to TRBJ2-7; unclear D gene. CDR1 and CDR2 from the germline V gene are SEHNR and FQNEAQ (reference sequence). The V end was cut by 1 base, the J end by 3 bases, with 10 bases between. The CDR3 runs to 14 residues. The CDR3 DNA reads TGTGCCAGCAGCTTAGGCGAGATTCGCTACGAGCAGTACTTC. Amino acid sequence: CASSLGEIRYEQYF.

The sample holds a few counts of this clonotype. The V and J genes are TRBV7-2 and TRBJ1-5; the D gene is possibly TRBD1 (6 bases). Germline assignment: CDR1 SGHTA and CDR2 FQGNSA. CDR3 length: 16 residues. V lost 5 bases and J 0 bases, leaving 14 bases between the germline ends. The CDR3: CASSLGTPTSNQPQHF. The CDR3, as DNA: TGTGCCAGCAGCCTAGGGACACCAACTAGCAATCAGCCCCAGCATTTT.

The table lists this clonotype with many counts. This chain joins TRBV7-9 and TRBJ2-2; D gene uncertain. V lost 5 bases, J lost 0 bases, and 10 bases lay in between. Per the germline V gene, CDR1 is SEHNR and CDR2 is FQNEAQ (reference sequence). The CDR3 loop spans 15 amino acids. The CDR3 DNA reads TGTGCCAGCAGCCTCCAGGACCCGAACACCGGGGAGCTGTTTTTT. Translating it yields CASSLQDPNTGELFF. Variable domain in full (rest from reference TRBV7-9 and TRBJ2-2): DTGVSQNPRHKITKRGQNVTFRCDPISEHNRLYWYRQTLGQGPEFLTYFQNEAQLEKSRLLSDRFSAERPKGSFSTLEIQRTEQGDSAMYLCASSLQDPNTGELFFGEGSRLTVL.

This clonotype showed up many times. V usage is TRBV20-1 and J usage is TRBJ1-1; D unclear. The V gene's germline CDR1 is DFQATT and CDR2 SNEGSKA (reference sequence). Trimming stripped 4 bases from V and 1 base from J, with 13 bases between. The CDR3 length is 14 residues. The CDR3, as DNA: TGCAGTGCTACCCCGGGAGGGCCGAACACTGAAGCTTTCTTT. This gives the protein CSATPGGPNTEAFF.

As for this clonotype: This may come from a read error, since a much larger clone is one base off. The J gene is TRBJ1-1, the V gene TRBV5-1; 8 bases match TRBD1. V lost 5 bases and J lost 1; bases outside the gene matches: 4. Germline values: CDR1 SGHRS, CDR2 YFSETQ. The CDR3 consists of 14 residues. The CDR3 DNA follows: TGCGCCAGCAGATGGACAGGGCCGAACACTGAAGCTTTCTTT. This translates into CASRWTGPNTEAFF.

This clonotype was seen at least ten times. V usage is TRBV6-2 or TRBV6-3 and J usage is TRBJ1-1; a weak D match, TRBD1 (6 bases). V gave up 6 bases and J gave up 2 bases, with 16 bases separating them. In germline, CDR1 is MNHEY, CDR2 SVGEGT. The CDR3 is 15 residues long. CDR3 nucleotide sequence: TGTGCCAGCAGCCTGAACGGACAGACTAACACTGAAGCTTTCTTT. Amino acid sequence: CASSLNGQTNTEAFF.

This clonotype appeared many times. The V call is TRBV9, the J call TRBJ1-2, with 7 bases fitting TRBD1. With V trimmed by 3 bases and J by 5 bases, 1 base remained unmatched. This CDR3 comprises 12 residues. CDR1 and CDR2 (germline): SGDLS, YYNGEE. The CDR3 protein is CASSGDRYGYTF. CDR3 sequence (DNA): TGTGCCAGCAGCGGGGACAGATATGGCTACACCTTC.

Only a few counts were recorded for this clonotype. The rearrangement joins TRBV6-2 or TRBV6-3 to TRBJ2-1, with 13 bases that match TRBD2. CDR1 is MNHEY and CDR2 is SVGEGT in the germline V gene. J was trimmed by 11 bases and V by 2 bases; bases with no gene match: 6. This CDR3 spans 15 amino acids. The DNA for the CDR3 is TGTGCCAGCAGTTACCCTAGGACTAGCGGGGGCCAGCAGTTCTTC. Its protein is CASSYPRTSGGQQFF.

A few counts support this clonotype. V and J are TRBV5-1 and TRBJ1-1, with unresolved D. Germline lookup yields CDR1 SGHRS and CDR2 YFSETQ. Deletions cut 0 bases from V and 2 bases from J, with 11 bases between. This CDR3 has 15 amino acids. CDR3 bases: TGCGCCAGCAGCTTGGAGGGAGGAGTAAACACTGAAGCTTTCTTT. Translating gives CASSLEGGVNTEAFF.

The chain has TRBV19 and TRBJ1-5; D call uncertain. Germline V gene lookup returns CDR1 LNHDA and CDR2 SQIVND (reference sequence). This CDR3 region has 17 residues. Trimming removed 4 bases from V and 4 bases from J, with 20 bases in between. CDR3 DNA sequence: TGTGCCAGTAGTACTATATTGGCACGGCTCGGAAATCAGCCCCAGCATTTT. Translated, it gives CASSTILARLGNQPQHF.

This clonotype has a count of ten or more. The chain is built from TRBV24-1 and TRBJ1-1, with a possible D match to TRBD1 (5 bases). CDR1 KGHDR and CDR2 SFDVKD come from the germline V gene. The ends were cut back, 1 base at V and 4 bases at J, with 6 bases in the middle. This CDR3 is 13 amino acids long. In DNA, the CDR3 is TGTGCCACCAGTGATTTCGGGACCACTGAAGCTTTCTTT. Encoded protein: CATSDFGTTEAFF.

This clonotype was picked up many times. This rearrangement joins TRBV6-6 to TRBJ1-1; D not certain. Germline lookup yields CDR1 MNHNY and CDR2 SVGAGI (reference sequence). Trimming stripped 4 bases from V and 3 bases from J, with 3 bases between. CDR3 length: 11 residues. In DNA, the CDR3 is TGTGCCAGCAGTTGGGACACTGAAGCTTTCTTT. Its translation is CASSWDTEAFF.

V and J are TRBV12-3 or TRBV12-4 and TRBJ2-1; 15 bases line up with TRBD2. CDR3 length: 18 residues. V lost 5 bases and J lost 2; bases outside the gene matches: 7. Written as DNA, the CDR3 is TGTGCCAGCAGTCAATCGGGACTAGCGGGGGGCCCCTACAATGAGCAGTTCTTC. Protein: CASSQSGLAGGPYNEQFF.

This clonotype was found many times. The CDR3 sequence is CASSYAMGGLSYNEQFF. CDR3 nucleotides: TGTGCCAGCAGTTACGCAATGGGGGGGCTATCCTACAATGAGCAGTTCTTC. The V and J genes are TRBV6-5 and TRBJ2-1; D may be TRBD2 (7 bases). The CDR3 sequence is 17 residues long. CDR1 MNHEY and CDR2 SVGAGI come from the germline V gene. Trimming stripped 2 bases from V and 1 base from J, with 15 bases between.

This chain connects TRBV7-2 to TRBJ2-7; TRBD1 matches at 10 bases. J gave up 6 bases and V 5 bases, and 7 bases lay outside the gene matches. The CDR3 has 14 amino acids. Germline assignment: CDR1 SGHTA and CDR2 FQGNSA. The CDR3 loop reads CASSPGQGWPEQYF. The CDR3 DNA reads TGTGCCAGCAGCCCGGGACAGGGGTGGCCCGAGCAGTACTTC.

Many counts were recorded for this clonotype. The chain carries TRBV12-3 or TRBV12-4 and TRBJ2-3; D call uncertain. The V end was cut by 6 bases, the J end by 4 bases, with 11 bases between. This CDR3 contains 13 residues. The CDR3: CASSRLRSDTQYF. As DNA, the CDR3 is TGTGCCAGCAGCCGCCTTCGATCAGATACGCAGTATTTT.

This clonotype was recorded many times. The chain links TRBV5-1 to TRBJ2-2; D is ambiguous. CDR3 length: 14 amino acids. Deletions cut 0 bases from V and 4 bases from J, with 7 bases between. Per germline, CDR1 SGHRS and CDR2 YFSETQ. This chain's CDR3 is CASSLVASTGELFF. CDR3 DNA sequence: TGCGCCAGCAGCTTGGTAGCCTCCACCGGGGAGCTGTTTTTT.

This clonotype was recorded many times. This CDR3 is CASSQLAGGTLQQYF. In DNA form, the CDR3 reads TGTGCCAGCAGCCAACTAGCGGGGGGGACCCTCCAGCAGTACTTC. The V call is TRBV7-2, the J call TRBJ2-7; 13 nucleotides align to TRBD2. Per the germline V gene, CDR1 is SGHTA and CDR2 is FQGNSA. The CDR3 totals 15 residues. The trim removed 5 bases at V and 8 bases at J, leaving 9 bases unmatched.

The chain has TRBV5-1 and TRBJ1-6; 7 positions match TRBD1. Germline loops: CDR1 SGHRS, CDR2 YFSETQ. This CDR3 is built from 14 residues. V lost 1 base to trimming and J lost 13 bases; unmatched junction nucleotides: 8. The CDR3, as DNA: TGCGCCAGCAGCTTGACAGGGGCGCTTTCGCCCCTCCACTTT. This encodes CASSLTGALSPLHF.

This clonotype was counted at least ten times. The chain has TRBV12-3 or TRBV12-4 and TRBJ2-3; the D gene is possibly TRBD2 (5 bases). V was shortened by 5 bases and J by 3 bases, with 15 bases between the two germline ends. The CDR3 length is 15 residues. CDR3 coding DNA: TGTGCCAGCAGTGTCCTCGCGGGTGCTACAGATACGCAGTATTTT. This sequence encodes CASSVLAGATDTQYF.

This clonotype was detected many times. This chain connects TRBV12-3 or TRBV12-4 to TRBJ2-3; 10 bases align to TRBD1. The CDR3 runs 19 residues. V was clipped by 5 bases and J by 3 bases; unmatched bases: 17. CDR3 nucleotide sequence: TGTGCCAGCAGTCGGGACAGGGGACGTCAGGCCCGCCTAACAGATACGCAGTATTTT. Amino acid sequence: CASSRDRGRQARLTDTQYF.

This clonotype was seen many times. The chain uses TRBV12-3 or TRBV12-4 and TRBJ2-3, with a tentative D call TRBD1 (6 bases). The V gene lost 5 bases and the J gene lost 1 base, with 16 bases spanning the gap. The CDR3 consists of 16 residues. The CDR3 here is CASSARTERRTDTQYF. The CDR3 region has the DNA TGTGCCAGCAGTGCAAGGACAGAGAGACGCACAGATACGCAGTATTTT.

This clonotype was found many times. V gene TRBV18 combines with J gene TRBJ2-3, with 7 bases fitting TRBD1. The CDR3 covers 13 residues. Trimming took 3 bases from V and 6 from J; bases not matched to a gene: 3. Germline V CDR1 and CDR2: KGHSH, LQKENI. CDR3 sequence: CASSPDRRDTQYF. The CDR3 bases are TGTGCCAGCTCACCGGACAGGCGGGATACGCAGTATTTT.

This clonotype was observed at least ten times. This sequence joins TRBV4-3 and TRBJ1-2; possibly TRBD1 for D (5 bases). CDR1 and CDR2 (germline): LGHNA, YSLEER. Trimming removed 1 base from V and 0 bases from J, with 24 bases in between. The CDR3 covers 20 residues. The CDR3, as DNA: TGCGCCAGCAGCCAAGGGGGGGGAATTTTCGATCTCCAAGCTAACTATGGCTACACCTTC. It encodes CASSQGGGIFDLQANYGYTF.

In this sample, this clonotype turned up many times. The V gene is TRBV12-3 or TRBV12-4, the J gene TRBJ2-1; TRBD2 matches at 10 bases. The ends lost 7 bases at V and 2 bases at J; junction bases unmatched: 5. The CDR3 runs 15 residues. CDR3 DNA: TGTGCCAGCATGCTAACTAGCGGGGCCTACAATGAGCAGTTCTTC. As protein: CASMLTSGAYNEQFF.

This clonotype was seen ten or more times. The chain combines TRBV6-2 or TRBV6-3 with TRBJ2-4; TRBD2 might be the D (5 bases). Germline values: CDR1 MNHEY, CDR2 SVGEGT. The CDR3 covers 14 residues. The V gene lost 5 bases and the J gene lost 7 bases, with 15 bases spanning the gap. The CDR3 is CASSHGLPGNIQYF. The CDR3 DNA is TGTGCCAGCAGTCACGGACTGCCGGGGAACATTCAGTACTTC.